This T cell receptor beta chain was profiled in a study of cytomegalovirus exposure and HLA in healthy donors. Primers for the PCR totalled 60 Vbeta and 13 Jbeta. Only in-frame clones appear in the TCRdb table, and some are missing; sequencing was by immunoSEQ multiplex PCR. This sample has 64,000 or so clones, with around three quarters found just once. Study results and caveats: Researchers reported in a later analysis that common viral pathogens appeared linked to several top clusters. Most subjects' HLA-A and HLA-B alleles were reportedly predicted from TCR beta sequences. With DRB1 most and HLA-C fewest, TCR association rates differed between HLA loci in a later analysis. Prior analysis indicated that the majority of TCR beta V segments exhibited productivity approximately 87% or approximately 30% of the time.

With 4 bases clipped from V and 7 bases from J, the junction kept 10 bases outside the gene matches. The CDR3 runs 15 residues. Germline CDR1 is SNHLY and CDR2 is FYNNEI. Details on this clone: No antigen is known for it.

This receptor was identified in a woman aged 50 to 60 in good health and CMV-seropositive. Sequencing used PBMCs. The rearrangement links TRBV2 to TRBJ2-1, with 7 bases that match TRBD2. Here the CDR3 DNA reads TGTGCCAGCAGTGCAGGCGGGAGATCACGGAATGAGCAGTTCTTC. Translation gives CASSAGGRSRNEQFF.